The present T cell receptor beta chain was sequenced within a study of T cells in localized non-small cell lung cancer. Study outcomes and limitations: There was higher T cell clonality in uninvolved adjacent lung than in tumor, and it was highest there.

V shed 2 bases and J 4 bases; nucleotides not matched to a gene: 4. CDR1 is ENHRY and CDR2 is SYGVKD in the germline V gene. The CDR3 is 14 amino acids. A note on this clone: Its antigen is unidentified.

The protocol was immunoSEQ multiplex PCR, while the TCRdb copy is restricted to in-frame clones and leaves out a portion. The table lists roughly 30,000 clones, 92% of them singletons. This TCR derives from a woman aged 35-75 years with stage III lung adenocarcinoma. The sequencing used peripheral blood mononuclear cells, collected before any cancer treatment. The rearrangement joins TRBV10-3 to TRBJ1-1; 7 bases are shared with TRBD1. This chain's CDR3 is CAISETGESTEAFF. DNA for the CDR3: TGTGCCATCAGTGAGACAGGGGAGAGCACTGAAGCTTTCTTT.